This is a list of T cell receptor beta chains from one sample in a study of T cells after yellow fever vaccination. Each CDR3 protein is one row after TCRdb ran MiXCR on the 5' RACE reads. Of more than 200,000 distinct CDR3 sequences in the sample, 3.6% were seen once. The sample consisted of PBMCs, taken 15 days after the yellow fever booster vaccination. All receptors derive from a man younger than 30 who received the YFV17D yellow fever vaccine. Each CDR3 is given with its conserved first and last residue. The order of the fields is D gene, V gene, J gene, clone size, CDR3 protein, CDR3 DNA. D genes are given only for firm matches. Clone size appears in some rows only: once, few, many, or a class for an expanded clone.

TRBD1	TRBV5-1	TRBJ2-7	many	CASSMTGSYEQYF	TGCGCCAGCAGCATGACAGGGTCCTACGAGCAGTACTTC
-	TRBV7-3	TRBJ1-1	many	CASSSAPSVLTEAFF	TGTGCCAGCAGCTCAGCCCCGAGTGTGCTCACTGAAGCTTTCTTT
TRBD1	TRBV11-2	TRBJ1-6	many	CASSLVVRDRGANSPLHF	TGTGCCAGCAGCTTAGTCGTCCGGGACAGGGGCGCCAATTCACCCCTCCACTTT
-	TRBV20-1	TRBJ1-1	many	CSVRHISRQPPTEAFF	TGCAGTGTCAGACACATTTCTAGACAGCCTCCCACTGAAGCTTTCTTT
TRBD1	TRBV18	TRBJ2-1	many	CASSLETGAHNEQFF	TGTGCCAGCTCTCTCGAGACAGGGGCTCACAATGAGCAGTTCTTC
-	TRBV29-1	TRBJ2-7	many	CSVAGLHISSYEQYF	TGCAGCGTTGCAGGTCTGCACATAAGCTCCTACGAGCAGTACTTC
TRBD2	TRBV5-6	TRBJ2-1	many	CASSSGLAANEQFF	TGTGCCAGCAGCTCGGGACTAGCAGCGAATGAGCAGTTCTTC
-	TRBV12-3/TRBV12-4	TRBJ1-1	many	CASRLRLHTEAFF	TGTGCCAGCAGGTTGAGGCTGCACACTGAAGCTTTCTTT
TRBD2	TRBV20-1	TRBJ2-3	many	CSAREASGESDTQYF	TGCAGTGCTAGAGAGGCTAGCGGGGAATCAGATACGCAGTATTTT
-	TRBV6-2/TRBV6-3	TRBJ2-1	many	CASLLDNGRTEQFF	TGTGCCAGCCTCCTGGACAACGGTAGGACTGAGCAGTTCTTC
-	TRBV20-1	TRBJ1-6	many	CSAHPGHISPLHF	TGCAGTGCTCACCCGGGACATATTTCACCCCTCCACTTT
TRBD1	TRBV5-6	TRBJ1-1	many	CASSLPGQGEAFF	TGTGCCAGCAGCTTACCGGGACAGGGGGAAGCTTTCTTT
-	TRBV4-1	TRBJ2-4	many	CASSLLGLAKNIQYF	TGCGCCAGCAGCCTACTCGGATTAGCCAAAAACATTCAGTACTTC
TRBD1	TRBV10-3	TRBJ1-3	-	CAIRSPGTGGENGNTIYF	TGTGCCATCCGCAGTCCCGGGACAGGGGGCGAAAATGGAAACACCATATATTTT
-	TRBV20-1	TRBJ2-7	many	CSARPGGGAYEQYF	TGCAGTGCTAGGCCCGGCGGGGGCGCCTACGAGCAGTACTTC
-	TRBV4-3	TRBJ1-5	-	CASSQDAGANQPQHF	TGCGCCAGCAGCCAAGACGCAGGGGCGAATCAGCCCCAGCATTTT
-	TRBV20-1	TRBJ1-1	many	CSARDLVSTEAFF	TGCAGTGCTAGAGATCTGGTTAGCACTGAAGCTTTCTTT
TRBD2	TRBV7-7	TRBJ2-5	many	CASSSTSGLQETQYF	TGTGCCAGCAGCTCCACTAGCGGCTTACAAGAGACCCAGTACTTC
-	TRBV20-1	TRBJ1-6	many	CSARTPYNSPLHF	TGCAGTGCTAGAACCCCCTATAATTCACCCCTCCACTTT
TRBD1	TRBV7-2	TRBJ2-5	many	CASSRDRGEEETQYF	TGTGCCAGCAGCCGTGACAGGGGTGAAGAAGAGACCCAGTACTTC
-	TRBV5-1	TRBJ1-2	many	CASSPDGQWNYGYTF	TGCGCCAGCAGCCCGGACGGACAGTGGAACTATGGCTACACCTTC
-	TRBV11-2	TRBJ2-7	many	CASSTGGIEQYF	TGTGCCAGCAGCACAGGCGGGATTGAGCAGTACTTC
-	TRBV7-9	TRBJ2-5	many	CASSISQTQYF	TGTGCCAGCAGCATCTCACAGACCCAGTACTTC
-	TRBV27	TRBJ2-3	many	CASSLSPVASTDTQYF	TGTGCCAGCAGTTTATCCCCCGTAGCTAGCACAGATACGCAGTATTTT
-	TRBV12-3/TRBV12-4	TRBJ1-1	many	CASRIYGTGLGGFF	TGTGCCAGCAGGATCTACGGGACGGGCTTAGGAGGTTTCTTT
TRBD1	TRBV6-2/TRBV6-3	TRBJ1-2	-	CASRRGQGLSYGYTF	TGTGCCAGCAGACGCGGACAGGGGCTTTCCTATGGCTACACCTTC
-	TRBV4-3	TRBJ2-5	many	CASSQDGVQTQYF	TGCGCCAGCAGCCAAGACGGGGTGCAGACCCAGTACTTC
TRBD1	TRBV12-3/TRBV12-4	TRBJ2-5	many	CASRQGQQETQYF	TGTGCCAGCAGGCAGGGACAGCAAGAGACCCAGTACTTC
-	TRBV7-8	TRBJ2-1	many	CASSPQGRSSVSYNEQFF	TGTGCCAGCAGCCCTCAGGGAAGGTCTTCCGTCTCCTACAATGAGCAGTTCTTC
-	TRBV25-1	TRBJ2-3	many	CASTQGAADTQYF	TGTGCCAGCACCCAAGGGGCCGCCGATACGCAGTATTTT
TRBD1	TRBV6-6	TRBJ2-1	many	CASITDRDHNEQFF	TGTGCCAGCATCACCGACAGGGATCACAATGAGCAGTTCTTC
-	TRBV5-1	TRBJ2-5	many	CASSFRGAIKLETQYF	TGCGCCAGCAGCTTTCGGGGGGCAATTAAGTTGGAGACCCAGTACTTC
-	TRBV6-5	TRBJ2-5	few	CASSAFGTIPETQYF	TGTGCCAGCAGTGCCTTCGGAACGATCCCAGAGACCCAGTACTTC
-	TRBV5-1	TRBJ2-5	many	CASSSVGAQETQYF	TGCGCCAGCAGCTCAGTGGGGGCCCAAGAGACCCAGTACTTC
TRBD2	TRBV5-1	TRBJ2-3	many	CASSLGPLAGGTDTQYF	TGCGCCAGCAGCTTGGGGCCCCTAGCGGGGGGCACAGATACGCAGTATTTT
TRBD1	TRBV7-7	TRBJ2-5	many	CASSRVRGQGETQYF	TGTGCCAGCAGCCGGGTTAGAGGACAGGGGGAGACCCAGTACTTC
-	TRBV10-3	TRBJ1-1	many	CAISSNTEAFF	TGTGCCATCAGTTCGAACACTGAAGCTTTCTTT
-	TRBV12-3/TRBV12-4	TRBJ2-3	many	CASSSRESTDTQYF	TGTGCCAGCAGTTCGAGGGAAAGCACAGATACGCAGTATTTT
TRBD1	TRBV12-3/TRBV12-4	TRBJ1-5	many	CASNRQGAGQPQHF	TGTGCCAGCAACAGACAGGGGGCGGGTCAGCCCCAGCATTTT
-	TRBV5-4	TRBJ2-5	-	CASSLNLRETQYF	TGTGCCAGCAGCTTGAACTTGAGAGAGACCCAGTACTTC
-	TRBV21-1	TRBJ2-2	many	CASSKEGSPGELFF	TGTGCCAGCAGCAAAGAAGGCTCACCCGGGGAGCTGTTTTTT
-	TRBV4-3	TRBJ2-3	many	CASSHSQRQSYTDTQYF	TGCGCCAGCAGCCACTCACAGAGACAGAGTTACACAGATACGCAGTATTTT
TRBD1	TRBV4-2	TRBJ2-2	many	CASSQGTGLVGELFF	TGTGCCAGCAGCCAAGGGACAGGGCTTGTCGGGGAGCTGTTTTTT
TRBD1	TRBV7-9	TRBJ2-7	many	CASSQEGQGYYEQYF	TGTGCCAGCAGCCAGGAAGGACAGGGTTACTACGAGCAGTACTTC
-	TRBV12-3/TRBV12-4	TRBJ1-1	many	CASSLWYTEAFF	TGTGCCAGCAGTTTATGGTACACTGAAGCTTTCTTT
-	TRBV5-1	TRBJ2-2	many	CASRSGAGDGELFF	TGCGCCAGCAGATCAGGAGCCGGGGACGGGGAGCTGTTTTTT
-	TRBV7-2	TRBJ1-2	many	CASSLEIRANYGYTF	TGTGCCAGCAGCTTGGAAATAAGAGCAAACTATGGCTACACCTTC
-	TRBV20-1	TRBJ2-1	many	CSARVASYNEQFF	TGCAGTGCTAGAGTGGCCAGCTACAATGAGCAGTTCTTC
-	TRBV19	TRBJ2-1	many	CASSSSEGPNSGEQFF	TGTGCCAGTAGTTCGTCCGAGGGGCCAAATTCAGGAGAGCAGTTCTTC
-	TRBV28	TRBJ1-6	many	CATSIDYNSPLHF	TGTGCCACCTCGATAGACTATAATTCACCCCTCCACTTT
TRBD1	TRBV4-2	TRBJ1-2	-	CASSQDYRGQEGYTF	TGTGCCAGCAGCCAAGACTACAGGGGGCAGGAGGGCTACACCTTC
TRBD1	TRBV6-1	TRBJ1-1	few	CASRPFTDRFDNTEAFF	TGTGCCAGCAGGCCGTTTACGGACAGGTTCGATAACACTGAAGCTTTCTTT
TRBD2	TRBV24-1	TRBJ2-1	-	CATSDPLSGGGYNEQFF	TGTGCCACCAGTGATCCCCTGAGCGGGGGAGGCTACAATGAGCAGTTCTTC
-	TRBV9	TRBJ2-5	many	CASSGEYQETQYF	TGTGCCAGCAGCGGAGAGTACCAAGAGACCCAGTACTTC
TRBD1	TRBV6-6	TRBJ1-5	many	CASGTGDRQPQHF	TGTGCCAGTGGTACAGGGGACCGGCAGCCCCAGCATTTT